Following are 5 T cell receptor beta chains from one sample sequenced in a study of post-analysis software for immune sequencing data. Study findings and constraints: In patients, TRBV5-6, TRBV5-1 and TRBV20-1 belonged to four or five TRBV segments found more frequently than in controls.

cDNA libraries of TCR beta carried unique molecular identifiers. From the PCR reads, TCRdb called clonotypes with MiXCR, one entry per CDR3 protein. The sample lists hundreds of thousands of distinct CDR3 sequences, 25% to 30% occurring once. The antigens for these receptors are not known. The sequencing sample was made of blood. The receptors stem from a girl aged 5-17 years with multiple sclerosis.

This chain links TRBV28 with TRBJ2-7, with 11 bases matching TRBD2. V shed 2 bases and J 4 bases; nucleotides not matched to a gene: 13. Per the germline V gene, CDR1 is MDHEN and CDR2 is SYDVKM. The length of the CDR3 is 18 residues. In nucleotides, the CDR3 is TGTGCCAGCAGTTTACAGATAGGTCTAGCGGGAGGTTCGTACGAGCAGTACTTC. Translation: CASSLQIGLAGGSYEQYF.

This clonotype showed up just a few times. The chain carries TRBV20-1 and TRBJ2-1; D is uncertain. V was cut by 1 base and J by 10 bases, with 11 bases left in between. The CDR3 runs 12 residues. Looked up from germline, CDR1 is DFQATT and CDR2 is SNEGSKA (reference sequence). In DNA form, the CDR3 reads TGCAGTGCTAGAGCTTTAGTAGGAGAGCAGTTCTTC. This encodes CSARALVGEQFF.

This rearrangement joins TRBV20-1 to TRBJ2-7; 7 nucleotides match TRBD2. J was trimmed by 4 bases and V by 1 base; bases with no gene match: 7. In germline, CDR1 is DFQATT, CDR2 SNEGSKA (reference sequence). The CDR3 has 14 residues. This chain's CDR3 is CSARVPSGTYEQYF. The CDR3 DNA reads TGCAGTGCTAGAGTCCCTAGCGGAACGTACGAGCAGTACTTC.

The chain is built from TRBV5-1 and TRBJ2-3; TRBD2 matches at 11 bases. CDR1 and CDR2 from the germline V gene are SGHRS and YFSETQ. The CDR3 is made up of 16 amino acids. V was clipped by 3 bases and J by 3 bases; unmatched bases: 6. The CDR3 sequence is CASSSLAGGGTDTQYF. The DNA of the CDR3 is TGCGCCAGCAGCTCCCTAGCGGGGGGCGGGACAGATACGCAGTATTTT.

This clonotype was picked up many times. The chain carries TRBV20-1 and TRBJ2-1, with TRBD2 matching over 10 bases. This CDR3 has 15 amino acids. The junction had 6 bases not matched to a gene; V was cut back by 3 bases and J by 4 bases. Germline assignment: CDR1 DFQATT and CDR2 SNEGSKA (reference sequence). The chain's CDR3 is CSASRLAGAYNEQFF. CDR3 sequence (DNA): TGCAGTGCTAGTCGGCTAGCGGGGGCATACAATGAGCAGTTCTTC.